These T cell receptor beta chains were read from a single sample in a study of T cells in Graves' hyperthyroidism and ophthalmopathy. TCRdb ran MiXCR on the multiplex PCR reads and lists one entry per CDR3 protein. The sample has 600,000 to 800,000 distinct CDR3 sequences, around a third seen once. Sample: blood. The receptor set was obtained from a woman in her thirties or forties with Graves' hyperthyroidism. Each CDR3 is given with its conserved first and last residue. A D gene is named only where the DNA matches it firmly. Clone size is stated in some rows and not others, as once, few, many or a class when expanded.

D gene: TRBD1; J gene: TRBJ1-5; V gene: TRBV29-1; clone size: .; CDR3 protein: CSRTGRNQPQHF; CDR3 DNA: TGCAGCCGGACAGGGCGTAATCAGCCCCAGCATTTT
D gene: .; J gene: TRBJ1-5; V gene: TRBV6-5; clone size: many; CDR3 protein: CASIAGRLSNQPQHF; CDR3 DNA: TGTGCCAGCATTGCAGGGAGACTAAGCAATCAGCCCCAGCATTTT
D gene: .; J gene: TRBJ1-1; V gene: TRBV7-3; clone size: many; CDR3 protein: CASSHDSYTEAFF; CDR3 DNA: TGTGCCAGCAGCCACGACAGTTATACTGAAGCTTTCTTT
D gene: .; J gene: TRBJ1-2; V gene: TRBV29-1; clone size: .; CDR3 protein: CSVAPSGEGYTF; CDR3 DNA: TGCAGCGTAGCTCCGTCGGGGGAAGGCTACACCTTC
D gene: TRBD1; J gene: TRBJ1-2; V gene: TRBV12-3/TRBV12-4; clone size: few; CDR3 protein: CASNPDRGARGYTF; CDR3 DNA: TGTGCCAGCAATCCCGACAGGGGTGCCAGGGGCTACACCTTC
D gene: TRBD1; J gene: TRBJ1-1; V gene: TRBV3-1; clone size: .; CDR3 protein: CASSHALGQAENTEAFF; CDR3 DNA: TGTGCCAGCAGCCATGCGCTCGGACAGGCGGAGAACACTGAAGCTTTCTTT
D gene: TRBD1; J gene: TRBJ2-7; V gene: TRBV7-9; clone size: .; CDR3 protein: CASSPRDRGPGHDDYEQYF; CDR3 DNA: TGTGCCAGCAGCCCCCGGGACAGGGGACCCGGACATGATGACTACGAGCAGTACTTC
D gene: .; J gene: TRBJ2-7; V gene: TRBV7-9; clone size: few; CDR3 protein: CASSHTSGFSYEQYF; CDR3 DNA: TGTGCCAGCAGCCACACCTCCGGCTTCTCCTACGAGCAGTACTTC
D gene: .; J gene: TRBJ2-2; V gene: TRBV6-5; clone size: .; CDR3 protein: CASKPSTGELFF; CDR3 DNA: TGTGCCAGCAAGCCGAGCACCGGGGAGCTGTTTTTT
D gene: .; J gene: TRBJ1-2; V gene: TRBV10-3; clone size: .; CDR3 protein: CAISFQQSDGYTF; CDR3 DNA: TGTGCCATCAGTTTTCAACAGTCTGATGGCTACACCTTC
D gene: .; J gene: TRBJ2-2; V gene: TRBV29-1; clone size: few; CDR3 protein: CSVPTSSIGTGELFF; CDR3 DNA: TGCAGCGTTCCCACTAGTTCCATCGGGACCGGGGAGCTGTTTTTT
D gene: .; J gene: TRBJ2-3; V gene: TRBV10-3; clone size: .; CDR3 protein: CAISEPSQILVGAGDTQYF; CDR3 DNA: TGTGCCATCAGTGAGCCCAGCCAAATTCTAGTGGGAGCCGGAGATACGCAGTATTTT
D gene: .; J gene: TRBJ2-5; V gene: TRBV9; clone size: once; CDR3 protein: CASSLERGRGETQYF; CDR3 DNA: TGTGCCAGCAGCTTGGAAAGGGGGCGGGGAGAGACCCAGTACTTC
D gene: .; J gene: TRBJ1-2; V gene: TRBV6-5; clone size: .; CDR3 protein: CASSWSAASRDGYTF; CDR3 DNA: TGTGCCAGCAGTTGGTCGGCTGCTTCCCGGGATGGCTACACCTTC
D gene: .; J gene: TRBJ1-1; V gene: TRBV19; clone size: many; CDR3 protein: CASSRVEIINTEAFF; CDR3 DNA: TGTGCCAGTAGTCGAGTAGAAATCATCAACACTGAAGCTTTCTTT
D gene: .; J gene: TRBJ2-6; V gene: TRBV9; clone size: many; CDR3 protein: CASSARSRIGANVLTF; CDR3 DNA: TGTGCCAGCAGCGCTCGGTCCCGAATTGGGGCCAACGTCCTGACTTTC
D gene: .; J gene: TRBJ1-4; V gene: TRBV20-1; clone size: .; CDR3 protein: CSALSDGLRRVF; CDR3 DNA: TGCAGTGCTCTGAGCGATGGTCTGCGAAGGGTTTTT
D gene: .; J gene: TRBJ1-5; V gene: TRBV27; clone size: many; CDR3 protein: CASSLYGQPQHF; CDR3 DNA: TGTGCCAGCAGCTTATACGGTCAGCCCCAGCATTTT
D gene: .; J gene: TRBJ1-2; V gene: TRBV7-9; clone size: many; CDR3 protein: CASSLTADGYTF; CDR3 DNA: TGTGCCAGCAGCTTGACGGCAGACGGCTACACCTTC
D gene: .; J gene: TRBJ1-4; V gene: TRBV7-9; clone size: many; CDR3 protein: CASSRFGQFEKLFF; CDR3 DNA: TGTGCCAGCAGCCGTTTCGGACAGTTTGAAAAACTGTTTTTT
D gene: TRBD1; J gene: TRBJ2-7; V gene: TRBV25-1; clone size: many; CDR3 protein: CASSDKQGAVKYEQYF; CDR3 DNA: TGTGCCAGCAGTGATAAACAGGGGGCGGTGAAGTACGAGCAGTACTTC
D gene: .; J gene: TRBJ1-2; V gene: TRBV24-1; clone size: .; CDR3 protein: CATSDGTQSTGGYYGYTF; CDR3 DNA: TGTGCCACCAGTGATGGGACACAGAGCACCGGGGGGTACTATGGCTACACCTTC
D gene: .; J gene: TRBJ2-7; V gene: TRBV20-1; clone size: .; CDR3 protein: CSARLSPYEQYF; CDR3 DNA: TGCAGTGCCAGACTGAGCCCCTACGAGCAGTACTTC
D gene: .; J gene: TRBJ1-1; V gene: TRBV7-9; clone size: .; CDR3 protein: CASSSPLRDTEAFF; CDR3 DNA: TGTGCCAGCAGCTCACCACTGAGGGACACTGAAGCTTTCTTT
D gene: .; J gene: TRBJ2-6; V gene: TRBV7-2; clone size: .; CDR3 protein: CASSPPPTAVSGANVLTF; CDR3 DNA: TGTGCCAGCAGCCCCCCCCCCACAGCGGTCTCTGGGGCCAACGTCCTGACTTTC
D gene: .; J gene: TRBJ2-7; V gene: TRBV4-3; clone size: few; CDR3 protein: CASSQDHAQGAYEQYF; CDR3 DNA: TGCGCCAGCAGCCAAGATCACGCCCAGGGCGCCTACGAGCAGTACTTC
D gene: .; J gene: TRBJ1-6; V gene: TRBV25-1; clone size: .; CDR3 protein: CASSEGSLYNSPLHF; CDR3 DNA: TGTGCCAGCAGTGAGGGCAGCCTTTATAATTCACCCCTCCACTTT
D gene: .; J gene: TRBJ1-1; V gene: TRBV20-1; clone size: few; CDR3 protein: CSAEAGAENTEAFF; CDR3 DNA: TGCAGTGCCGAAGCAGGGGCCGAGAACACTGAAGCTTTCTTT
D gene: TRBD1; J gene: TRBJ2-5; V gene: TRBV7-9; clone size: .; CDR3 protein: CASSLALAGTEQETQYF; CDR3 DNA: TGTGCCAGCAGTTTAGCCCTTGCCGGGACAGAACAAGAGACCCAGTACTTC
D gene: TRBD1; J gene: TRBJ2-5; V gene: TRBV19; clone size: .; CDR3 protein: CASAGQGSETQYF; CDR3 DNA: TGTGCCAGTGCGGGACAGGGGTCAGAGACCCAGTACTTC
D gene: .; J gene: TRBJ1-1; V gene: TRBV29-1; clone size: .; CDR3 protein: CSVGGLGQTEAFF; CDR3 DNA: TGCAGCGTTGGGGGGTTGGGCCAAACTGAAGCTTTCTTT
D gene: TRBD1; J gene: TRBJ2-7; V gene: TRBV20-1; clone size: .; CDR3 protein: CSAPGTGSSYEQYF; CDR3 DNA: TGCAGTGCCCCCGGGACAGGGAGTTCCTACGAGCAGTACTTC
D gene: .; J gene: TRBJ2-7; V gene: TRBV7-3; clone size: .; CDR3 protein: CASSPQGQGVRAEQYF; CDR3 DNA: TGTGCCAGCAGCCCCCAGGGGCAGGGAGTACGGGCGGAGCAGTACTTC
D gene: TRBD1; J gene: TRBJ2-5; V gene: TRBV29-1; clone size: .; CDR3 protein: CSAAEGTGGETQYF; CDR3 DNA: TGCAGCGCCGCTGAAGGGACAGGAGGGGAGACCCAGTACTTC
D gene: .; J gene: TRBJ1-1; V gene: TRBV10-3; clone size: few; CDR3 protein: CASRDTLMNTEAFF; CDR3 DNA: TGTGCCAGCCGGGACACCTTAATGAACACTGAAGCTTTCTTT
D gene: TRBD1; J gene: TRBJ2-5; V gene: TRBV4-3; clone size: .; CDR3 protein: CASSQGIRQGSETRYF; CDR3 DNA: TGCGCCAGCAGCCAAGGGATCAGACAGGGTTCTGAGACCCGGTACTTC
D gene: .; J gene: TRBJ2-7; V gene: TRBV28; clone size: many; CDR3 protein: CASSFEGTYEQYF; CDR3 DNA: TGTGCCAGCAGTTTCGAGGGAACCTACGAGCAGTACTTC
D gene: .; J gene: TRBJ1-5; V gene: TRBV4-3; clone size: few; CDR3 protein: CASSKEINQPQHF; CDR3 DNA: TGCGCCAGCAGCAAGGAGATCAATCAGCCCCAGCATTTT